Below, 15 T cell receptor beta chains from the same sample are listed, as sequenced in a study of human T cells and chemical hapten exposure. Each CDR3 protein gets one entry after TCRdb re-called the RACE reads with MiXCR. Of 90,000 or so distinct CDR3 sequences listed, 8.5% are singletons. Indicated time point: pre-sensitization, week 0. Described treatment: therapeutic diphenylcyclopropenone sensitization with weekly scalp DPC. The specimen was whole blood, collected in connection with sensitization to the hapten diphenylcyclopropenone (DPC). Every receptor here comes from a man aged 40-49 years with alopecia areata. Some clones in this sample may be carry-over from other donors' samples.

The CDR3 DNA sequence: TGTGCCAGCAGTTACTCCAGGGACAGCCTCTATGGCTACACCTTC. Its translation is CASSYSRDSLYGYTF. The J gene is TRBJ1-2, the V gene TRBV6-5, with 7 bases lining up with TRBD1. J gave up 4 bases and V 0 bases, and 5 bases lay outside the gene matches. Germline loops: CDR1 MNHEY, CDR2 SVGAGI. CDR3 length: 15 amino acids.

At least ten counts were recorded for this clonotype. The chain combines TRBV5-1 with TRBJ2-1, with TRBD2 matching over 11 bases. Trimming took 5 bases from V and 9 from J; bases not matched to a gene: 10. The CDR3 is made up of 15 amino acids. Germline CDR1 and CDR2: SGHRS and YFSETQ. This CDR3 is CASRFIAGGLGEQFF. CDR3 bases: TGCGCCAGCAGATTTATAGCGGGAGGGTTGGGTGAGCAGTTCTTC.

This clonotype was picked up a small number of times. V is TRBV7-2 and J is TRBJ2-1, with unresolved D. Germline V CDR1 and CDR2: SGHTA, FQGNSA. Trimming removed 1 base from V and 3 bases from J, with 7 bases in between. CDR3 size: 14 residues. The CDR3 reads CASSLGDFYNEQFF. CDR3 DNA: TGTGCCAGCAGCTTAGGAGACTTCTACAATGAGCAGTTCTTC.

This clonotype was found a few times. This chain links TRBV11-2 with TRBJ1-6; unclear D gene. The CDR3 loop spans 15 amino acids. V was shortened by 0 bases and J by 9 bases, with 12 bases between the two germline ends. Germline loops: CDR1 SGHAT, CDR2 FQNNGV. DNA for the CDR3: TGTGCCAGCAGCTTAGAGGCAGGCTTTGCTTCACCCCTCCACTTT. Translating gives CASSLEAGFASPLHF.

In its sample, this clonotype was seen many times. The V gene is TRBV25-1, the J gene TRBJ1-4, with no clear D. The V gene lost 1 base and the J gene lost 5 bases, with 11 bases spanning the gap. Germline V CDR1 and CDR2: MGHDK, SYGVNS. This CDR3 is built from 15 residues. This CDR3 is CASSEFAGKNEKLFF. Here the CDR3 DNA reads TGTGCCAGCAGTGAATTCGCAGGCAAGAATGAAAAACTGTTTTTT.

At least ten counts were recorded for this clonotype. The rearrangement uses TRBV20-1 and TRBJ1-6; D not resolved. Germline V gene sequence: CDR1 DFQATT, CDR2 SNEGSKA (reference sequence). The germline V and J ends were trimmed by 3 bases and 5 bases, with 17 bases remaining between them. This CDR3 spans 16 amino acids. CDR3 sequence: CSARRAESTNNSPLHF. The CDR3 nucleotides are TGCAGTGCTAGGAGGGCAGAATCGACAAATAATTCACCCCTCCACTTT.

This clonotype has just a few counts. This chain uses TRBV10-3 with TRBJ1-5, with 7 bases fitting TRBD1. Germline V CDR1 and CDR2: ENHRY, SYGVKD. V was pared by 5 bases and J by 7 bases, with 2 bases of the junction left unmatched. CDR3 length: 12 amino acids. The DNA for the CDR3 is TGTGCCATCAGTACAGGGGACCAGCCCCAGCATTTT. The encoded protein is CAISTGDQPQHF.

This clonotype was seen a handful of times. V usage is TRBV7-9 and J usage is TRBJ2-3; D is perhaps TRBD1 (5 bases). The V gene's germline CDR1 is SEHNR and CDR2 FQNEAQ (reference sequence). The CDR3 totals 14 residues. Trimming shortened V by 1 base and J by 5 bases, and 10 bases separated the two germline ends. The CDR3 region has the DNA TGTGCCAGCAGCTTAGACCAGGGTGGAGATACGCAGTATTTT. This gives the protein CASSLDQGGDTQYF.

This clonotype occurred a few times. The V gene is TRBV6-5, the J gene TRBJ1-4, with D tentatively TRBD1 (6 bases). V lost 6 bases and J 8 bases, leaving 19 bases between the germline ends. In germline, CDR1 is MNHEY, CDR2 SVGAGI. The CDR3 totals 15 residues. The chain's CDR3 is CASSQTQGPGEKLFF. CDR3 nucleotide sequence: TGTGCCAGCAGCCAGACCCAGGGGCCAGGAGAAAAACTGTTTTTT.

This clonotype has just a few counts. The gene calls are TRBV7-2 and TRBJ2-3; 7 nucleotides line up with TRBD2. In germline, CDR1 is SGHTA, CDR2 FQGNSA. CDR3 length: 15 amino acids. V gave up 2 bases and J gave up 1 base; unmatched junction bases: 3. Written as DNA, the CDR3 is TGTGCCAGCAGCTTATGGGCGGGGGGCACAGATACGCAGTATTTT. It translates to CASSLWAGGTDTQYF.

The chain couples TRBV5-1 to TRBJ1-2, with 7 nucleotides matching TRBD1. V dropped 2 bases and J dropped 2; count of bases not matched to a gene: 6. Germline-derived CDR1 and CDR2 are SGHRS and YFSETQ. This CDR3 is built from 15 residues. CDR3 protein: CASSFGMTGNYGYTF. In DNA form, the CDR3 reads TGCGCCAGCAGCTTCGGCATGACAGGGAACTATGGCTACACCTTC.

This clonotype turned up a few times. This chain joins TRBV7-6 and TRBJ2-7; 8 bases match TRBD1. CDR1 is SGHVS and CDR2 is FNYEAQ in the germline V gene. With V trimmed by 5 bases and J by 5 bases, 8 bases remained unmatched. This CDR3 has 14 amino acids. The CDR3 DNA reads TGTGCCAGCAGCCCGTGGACAGGGAACGACGAGCAGTACTTC. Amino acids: CASSPWTGNDEQYF.

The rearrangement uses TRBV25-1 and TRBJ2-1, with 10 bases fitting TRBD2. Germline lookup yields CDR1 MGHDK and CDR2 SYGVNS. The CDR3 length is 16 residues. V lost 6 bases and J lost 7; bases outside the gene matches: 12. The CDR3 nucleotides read TGTGCCAGCAGCCCCCCGGGGCTAGCGGGAGATAATGAGCAGTTCTTC. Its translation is CASSPPGLAGDNEQFF.

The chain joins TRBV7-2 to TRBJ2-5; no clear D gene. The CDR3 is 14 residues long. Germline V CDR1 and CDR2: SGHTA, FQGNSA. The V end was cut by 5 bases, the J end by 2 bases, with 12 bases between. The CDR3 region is CASSPRLRQETQYF. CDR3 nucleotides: TGTGCCAGCAGCCCCCGCCTCCGACAAGAGACCCAGTACTTC.

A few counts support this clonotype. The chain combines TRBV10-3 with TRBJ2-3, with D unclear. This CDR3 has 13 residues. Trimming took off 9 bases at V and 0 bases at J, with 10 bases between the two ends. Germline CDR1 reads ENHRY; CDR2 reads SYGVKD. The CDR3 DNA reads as TGTGCCATACTTGGACCAAGCACAGATACGCAGTATTTT. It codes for CAILGPSTDTQYF.